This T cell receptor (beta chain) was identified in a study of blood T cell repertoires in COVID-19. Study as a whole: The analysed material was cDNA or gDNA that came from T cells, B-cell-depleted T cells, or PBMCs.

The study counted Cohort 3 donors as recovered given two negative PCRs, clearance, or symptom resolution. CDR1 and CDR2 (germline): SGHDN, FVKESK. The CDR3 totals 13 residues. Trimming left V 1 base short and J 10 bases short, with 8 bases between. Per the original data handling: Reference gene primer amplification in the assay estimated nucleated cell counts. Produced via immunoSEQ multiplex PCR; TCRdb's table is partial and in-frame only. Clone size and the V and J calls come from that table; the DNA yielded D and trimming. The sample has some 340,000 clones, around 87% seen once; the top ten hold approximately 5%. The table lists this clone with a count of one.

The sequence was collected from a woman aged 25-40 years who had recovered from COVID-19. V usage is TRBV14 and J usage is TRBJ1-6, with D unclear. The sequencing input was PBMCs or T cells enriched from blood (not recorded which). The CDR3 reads CASSQVSESPLHF. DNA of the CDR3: TGTGCCAGCAGCCAAGTATCCGAGTCACCCCTCCACTTT.